One and the same sample provided the 3 T cell receptor beta chains below, sequenced in a study of blood T cell repertoires in COVID-19. Generated by immunoSEQ multiplex PCR, the TCRdb table keeps only in-frame clones and is missing some. The sample has some 250,000 clones, about 89% seen once. The sequenced sample was PBMCs or T cells enriched from blood (not recorded which). Source of these receptors: a man between 40 and 49 years old who had recovered from COVID-19.

The chain is built from TRBV19 and TRBJ2-4, with TRBD2 matching 12 bases. CDR1 LNHDA and CDR2 SQIVND come from the germline V gene (reference sequence). This CDR3 region has 19 residues. The junction had 10 bases not matched to a gene; V was cut back by 3 bases and J by 1 base. Written as DNA, the CDR3 is TGTGCCAGTAGTATTACTAGCGGGGGGTCCTTCGTTGCCAAAAACATTCAGTACTTC. Residues: CASSITSGGSFVAKNIQYF.

V usage is TRBV27 and J usage is TRBJ2-6; no clear D gene. The V gene's germline CDR1 is MNHEY and CDR2 SMNVEV (reference sequence). Deletions cut 6 bases from V and 2 bases from J, with 8 bases between. The CDR3 consists of 14 residues. This CDR3 is CASRWATGANVLTF. The CDR3 bases are TGTGCCAGCAGATGGGCGACTGGGGCCAACGTCCTGACTTTC.

The gene calls are TRBV5-4 and TRBJ2-5, with TRBD2 matching over 8 bases. Looked up from germline, CDR1 is SGHNT and CDR2 is YYREEE (reference sequence). Trimming cost V 4 bases and J 5 bases; bases outside gene matches: 10. The CDR3 extends over 15 amino acids. The CDR3 is CASSPRGGASETQYF. The CDR3 bases are TGTGCCAGCAGCCCTCGGGGGGGGGCCTCGGAGACCCAGTACTTC. Based on the CDR3 plus reference TRBV5-4 and TRBJ2-5, the full variable domain is ETGVTQSPTHLIKTRGQQVTLRCSSQSGHNTVSWYQQALGQGPQFIFQYYREEENGRGNFPPRFSGLQFPNYSSELNVNALELDDSALYLCASSPRGGASETQYFGPGTRLLVL.